This TCR beta chain derives from a study of T cells expressing NK-cell markers. In the study overall: Sequenced donors, eight in total, included seven who were HCMV-seropositive and one who was seronegative.

The authors generated TCR beta cDNA through 5'RACE template switching with UMIs. TCRdb derives one entry per CDR3 protein from the 5' RACE reads, leaving out DNA. The table lists roughly 450,000 distinct CDR3 sequences. CDR1 is SGHDN, CDR2 FVKESK, per germline. The CDR3 contains 16 residues. The chain recombines TRBV14 with TRBJ1-1. The origin of this receptor is a woman aged 45-65 years in good health. Sequencing used blood T cells: a sorted CD56 or NKG2C T cell subset, CD4+ or CD8+ T cells, or bulk PBMC T cells (not recorded which). CDR3 sequence: CASSQDNQGRNTEAFF.